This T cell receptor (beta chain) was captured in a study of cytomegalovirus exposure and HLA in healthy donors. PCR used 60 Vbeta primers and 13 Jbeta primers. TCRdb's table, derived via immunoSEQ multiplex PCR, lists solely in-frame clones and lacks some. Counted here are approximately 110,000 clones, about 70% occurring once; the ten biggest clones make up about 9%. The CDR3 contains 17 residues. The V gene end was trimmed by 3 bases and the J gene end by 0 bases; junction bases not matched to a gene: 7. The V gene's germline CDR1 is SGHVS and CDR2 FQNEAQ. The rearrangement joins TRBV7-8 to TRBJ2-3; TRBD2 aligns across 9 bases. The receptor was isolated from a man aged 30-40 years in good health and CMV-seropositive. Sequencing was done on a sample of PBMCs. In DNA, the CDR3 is TGTGCCAGCAGCTTTCCACTAGCGGGTGCTAGCACAGATACGCAGTATTTT. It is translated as CASSFPLAGASTDTQYF.